This T cell receptor (beta chain) originates from a study of blood T cell repertoires in COVID-19. Study-level background: The United States, Italy and Spain supplied acute and convalescent COVID-19 samples. Sample material is recorded as cDNA or gDNA derived from T cells, B-cell-depleted T cells, or PBMCs.

Methods used by the authors: Reference gene primer amplification in the assay estimated nucleated cell counts. Sequenced by immunoSEQ multiplex PCR; TCRdb stores in-frame clones only, minus some. The V and J calls and clone size were taken over from that table, and D and trimming were inferred from the DNA. Here the sample spans just over 300,000 clones, around 90% being singletons. Looked up from germline, CDR1 is MNHEY and CDR2 is SVGAGI. V shed 2 bases, J shed 4 bases, and the junction held 7 bases outside the gene matches. There are 16 residues in the CDR3. The specimen was peripheral blood. V and J are TRBV6-5 and TRBJ2-1; 8 nucleotides line up with TRBD2. The TCR sequence derives from a man younger than 30 with active or convalescent COVID-19. The CDR3 protein is CASSYLSGSLYNEQFF. CDR3 bases: TGTGCCAGCAGTTACCTAAGCGGGAGCTTGTACAATGAGCAGTTCTTC.